The table lists the clone carrying this T cell receptor (beta chain) with many counts. Its matching antigen is unknown. The CDR3 runs to 15 residues. Germline assignment: CDR1 LNHNV and CDR2 YYDKDF (reference sequence). Deletions cut 3 bases from V and 0 bases from J, with 8 bases between. Regions amplified from RNA transcripts were the TCR beta CDR3 regions. HTBI primers drove first-round RT-PCR of the TCR CDR3. MiXCR, applied by TCRdb to the multiplex PCR reads, yields one record per CDR3 protein. The sample lists over 700,000 distinct CDR3 sequences, more than 30% occurring once. This record comes from a study of T cells in Graves' hyperthyroidism and ophthalmopathy. Notes on the study in general: Clonotypes that were expanded in thyroid above 0.001 mostly appeared in blood too.

The clonotype was recovered from a man aged 18 to 30 with Graves' hyperthyroidism. The specimen was blood. The chain has TRBV15 and TRBJ2-2; D not certain. CDR3 loop: CATSSRTANTGELFF. The CDR3 DNA follows: TGTGCCACCAGCAGCCGGACGGCGAACACCGGGGAGCTGTTTTTT.